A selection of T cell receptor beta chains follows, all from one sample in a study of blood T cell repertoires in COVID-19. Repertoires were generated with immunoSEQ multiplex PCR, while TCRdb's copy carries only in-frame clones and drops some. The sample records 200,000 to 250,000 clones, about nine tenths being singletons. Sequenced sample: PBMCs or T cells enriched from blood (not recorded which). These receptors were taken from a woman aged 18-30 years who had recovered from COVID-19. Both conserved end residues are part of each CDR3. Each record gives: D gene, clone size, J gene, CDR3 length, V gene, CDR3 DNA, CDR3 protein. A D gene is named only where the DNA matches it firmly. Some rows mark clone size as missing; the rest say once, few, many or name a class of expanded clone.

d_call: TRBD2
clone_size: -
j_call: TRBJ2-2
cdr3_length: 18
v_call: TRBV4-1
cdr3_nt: TGCGCCAGCAGCCAAGAATTAGTCCAGCGGGAGGTTAGCGGGGAGCTGTTTTTT
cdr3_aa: CASSQELVQREVSGELFF

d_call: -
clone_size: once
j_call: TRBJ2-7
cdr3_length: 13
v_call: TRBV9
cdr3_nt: TGTGCCAGCAGCGTAACCGGGGACTACGAGCAGTACTTC
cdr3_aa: CASSVTGDYEQYF

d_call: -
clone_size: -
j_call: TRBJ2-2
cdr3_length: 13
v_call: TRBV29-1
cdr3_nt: TGCAGCGTTGAGGACACAAACACCGGGGAGCTGTTTTTT
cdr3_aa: CSVEDTNTGELFF

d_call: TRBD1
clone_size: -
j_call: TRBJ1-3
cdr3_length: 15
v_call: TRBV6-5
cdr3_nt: TGTGCCAGCAGGAGGGGGCCACCCTCTGGAAACACCATATATTTT
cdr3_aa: CASRRGPPSGNTIYF

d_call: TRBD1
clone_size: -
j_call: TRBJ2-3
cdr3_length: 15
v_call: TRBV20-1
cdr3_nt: TGCAGTGCTAGTGGGCCTCAACGGACAGGGGATACGCAGTATTTT
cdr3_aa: CSASGPQRTGDTQYF

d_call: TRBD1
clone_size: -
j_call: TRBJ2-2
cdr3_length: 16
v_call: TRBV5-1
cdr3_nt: TGCGCCAGCAGCTTGTTCCGGACAGGAAACACCGGGGAGCTGTTTTTT
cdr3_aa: CASSLFRTGNTGELFF

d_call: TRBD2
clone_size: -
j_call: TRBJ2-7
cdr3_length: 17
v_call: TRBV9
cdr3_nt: TGTGCCAGCAGCCCGAAGGTTGGCGGGGGTGGTTCCTACGAGCAGTACTTC
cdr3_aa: CASSPKVGGGGSYEQYF

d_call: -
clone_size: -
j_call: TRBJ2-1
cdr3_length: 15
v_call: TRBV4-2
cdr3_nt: TGTGCCAGCAGCCAGGCTAGCGCCACCTACAATGAGCAGTTCTTC
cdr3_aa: CASSQASATYNEQFF

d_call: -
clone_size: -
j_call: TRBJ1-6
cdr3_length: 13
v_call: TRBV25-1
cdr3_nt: TGTGCCAGCAGCTTGGGGCGAGGATCACCCCTCCACTTT
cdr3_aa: CASSLGRGSPLHF

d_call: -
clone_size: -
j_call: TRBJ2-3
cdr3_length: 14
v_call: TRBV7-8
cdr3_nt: TGTGCCAGCAGCTTAGCCATCCTAGCAGATACGCAGTATTTT
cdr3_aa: CASSLAILADTQYF